Sequencing of this TCR beta chain was carried out in a study of blood T cell repertoires in COVID-19 (dated by TCRdb to between 2020 and 2021). Notes on the research overall: Samples covering the acute and convalescent phases of COVID-19 were provided by collaborators in the United States, Italy and Spain. HLA class I and class II types, where available, came from metadata supplied by the sample provider rather than from assay-based typing. The samples were drawn from the first 160 participants of the ongoing ImmuneRACE study and from 950 to 1,500 subjects provided by 6 global collaborators. The material from the prospective study consisted of cDNA or gDNA derived from T cells, B-cell-depleted T cells, or PBMCs. Deeply sampled blood TCRbeta repertoires from subjects exposed to, actively infected with, or recovered from COVID-19 were included in the dataset. The sample metadata nearly always contained a de-identified subject ID, COVID-19 status, age in years and sex. A freely available public database, intended as a resource for researchers studying the immune response to SARS-CoV-2, is where the repertoires were released. Broader findings and caveats from the paper: How much clinical and demographic metadata was included differed by source and by participant, and the metadata was provided uncurated.

The immunoSEQ Assay, a bias-controlled multiplex PCR, was used to amplify TCRbeta CDR3 regions from genomic DNA. The study's processing was this. Within the assay, amplification of reference gene primers was used to estimate how many nucleated cells each sample contained. To quantify the absolute abundance of each unique TCRbeta CDR3 rearrangement, sequence reads were collapsed and filtered. For each sample, productive Simpson clonality was calculated as the square root of Simpson's diversity index across productive rearrangements. Not all clones reach the TCRdb copy of this immuneACCESS table, which keeps in-frame sequences only. Checked studies attribute under half of the gap to unresolved V genes and leave the rest unexplained. D and trimming were read from the DNA, whereas the V and J calls and clone size are those reported in that table. The sample includes roughly 230,000 clones, with roughly 84% observed a single time. The ten largest clones take up just under 1% of the sample.

Reading the germline V gene (reference sequence) gives CDR1 LNHDA and CDR2 SQIVND. The CDR3, from cysteine to phenylalanine, totals 13 residues. The read is trimmed to its CDR3 DNA, 39 bases read in frame from base 1. After removal of 6 bases from V and 1 base from J, the junction retains 2 bases not matched to a gene. Remarks on this clone: Its antigen has not been determined. No much larger clone exists at a distance of one base, and base qualities are not known.

Each collaborating institution followed its own protocols to collect whole blood in K2EDTA tubes. For TCRbeta analysis, collaborators shipped samples in one of three forms: frozen whole blood, isolated PBMCs, or DNA extracted from either of those sample types. This receptor was taken from a man aged 40-49 years with acute or convalescent COVID-19. Recombination joined TRBV19 with TRBJ1-2; TRBD1 lines up with 7 middle nucleotides. Material for sequencing was peripheral blood. The nucleotide sequence is given as TGTGCCAGTAGACAGGGGATTAACTATGGCTACACCTTC. It codes for CASRQGINYGYTF.